These 24 T cell receptor beta chains originate from one sample sequenced in a study of T cells after yellow fever vaccination (dated by TCRdb to between 2017 and 2020). The library came from 5' RACE. TCRdb shows the sequencer as Illumina HiSeq 2500. The public reads were reanalyzed by TCRdb: fastp trimming at Q25, MiXCR alignment, in-frame beta chains only. Every CDR3 protein is listed once, alongside the most common genes and DNA of its rows. A total of 300,000 to 450,000 distinct CDR3 sequences appear in this sample, approximately 5.7% of them only once. The top ten constitute 14% to 15% of the sample. What this sample's treatment or condition label stands for: live attenuated yellow fever vaccine strain. This specimen consisted of PBMCs, obtained 5 days after the yellow fever booster vaccination. The receptors originated from a young man who received the YFV17D yellow fever vaccine.

V usage is TRBV9 and J usage is TRBJ2-1; 8 bases align to TRBD2. Losses at the gene ends were 0 bases for V and 3 bases for J; bases not matched to a gene: 2. Germline V gene sequence: CDR1 SGDLS, CDR2 YYNGEE. This CDR3 contains 15 residues. The CDR3 bases are TGTGCCAGCAGCGTAGGGACTAGCAACTACAATGAGCAGTTCTTC. It is translated as CASSVGTSNYNEQFF.

This clonotype has just a few counts. This chain connects TRBV5-4 to TRBJ2-5, with a weak D call TRBD2 (6 bases). The CDR3 length is 17 residues. V lost 3 bases to trimming and J lost 2 bases, with 20 bases between them. The germline V gene has CDR1 SGHNT and CDR2 YYREEE (reference sequence). The CDR3 DNA follows: TGTGCCAGCAGCTCTTCTCGTGTGGGACTCCGACAAGAGACCCAGTACTTC. As protein: CASSSSRVGLRQETQYF.

This clonotype was observed many times. The rearrangement joins TRBV20-1 to TRBJ1-2, with D uncertain. Germline V lookup: CDR1 DFQATT, CDR2 SNEGSKA (reference sequence). V was clipped by 3 bases and J by 8 bases, with 13 bases between them. The CDR3 extends over 12 amino acids. This CDR3 reads CSASGEIGGYTF. The CDR3 region has the DNA TGCAGTGCTAGCGGAGAGATTGGGGGCTACACCTTC.

Concerning this clonotype itself: This could be a read error, since a much larger clone is one nucleotide away. The V gene is TRBV11-2, the J gene TRBJ2-7; D is undetermined. Looked up from germline, CDR1 is SGHAT and CDR2 is FQNNGV. The CDR3 runs to 11 residues. The CDR3 region has the DNA TGTGCCAGCAGCTTAATCTACGGGCAGTACTTC. Translated: CASSLIYGQYF.

This clonotype was seen ten or more times. This chain uses TRBV7-9 with TRBJ2-1; TRBD2 aligns across 7 bases. The CDR3 consists of 13 residues. Germline trimming cut 3 bases from V and 10 bases from J; bases unmatched to any gene: 6. Per the germline V gene, CDR1 is SEHNR and CDR2 is FQNEAQ (reference sequence). As DNA, the CDR3 is TGTGCCAGCAGCTTGGCGGGAGCGGACGAGCAGTTCTTC. Its protein product is CASSLAGADEQFF. The entire variable domain, with the rest obtained from reference TRBV7-9 and TRBJ2-1, is as follows: DTGVSQNPRHKITKRGQNVTFRCDPISEHNRLYWYRQTLGQGPEFLTYFQNEAQLEKSRLLSDRFSAERPKGSFSTLEIQRTEQGDSAMYLCASSLAGADEQFFGPGTRLTVL.

Notes on this clonotype: Being one base from a much bigger clone, this may be a read error. The V call is TRBV19, the J call TRBJ2-1, with D maybe TRBD2 (6 bases). Germline CDR1 is LNHDA and CDR2 is SQIVND (reference sequence). The CDR3 has 14 amino acids. The chain's CDR3 is CTSSIGGTYNEQFF. The CDR3 nucleotides read TGTACCAGTAGTATCGGGGGAACCTACAATGAGCAGTTCTTC.

J is TRBJ2-2 and V is TRBV4-3, with 11 positions matching TRBD2. With V trimmed by 0 bases and J by 7 bases, 4 bases remained unmatched. This CDR3 region has 16 residues. Germline CDR1 LGHNA, CDR2 YSLEER. CDR3 nucleotide sequence: TGCGCCAGCAGCCAAGAACTAGCGGGAGCGGGCGGGGAGCTGTTTTTT. Translation gives CASSQELAGAGGELFF.

This clonotype has only a few counts. V is TRBV7-2 and J is TRBJ2-2, with TRBD1 matching over 10 bases. Germline assignment: CDR1 SGHTA and CDR2 FQGNSA. Trimming took 6 bases from V and 1 from J; bases not matched to a gene: 5. The CDR3 contains 16 residues. CDR3 DNA: TGTGCCAGCAGTTCCGACAGGGGGCAGAACACCGGGGAGCTGTTTTTT. The encoded protein is CASSSDRGQNTGELFF.

This clonotype was seen at least ten times. The chain is built from TRBV2 and TRBJ1-6; D unclear. Germline lookup yields CDR1 SNHLY and CDR2 FYNNEI. Trimming removed 8 bases from V and 6 bases from J, with 8 bases in between. The CDR3 extends over 12 amino acids. The CDR3: CASRIGNSPLHF. The CDR3 DNA sequence: TGTGCCAGCCGAATTGGTAATTCACCCCTCCACTTT.

This clonotype was detected only once. The chain links TRBV28 to TRBJ1-1; D gene ambiguous. Germline-derived CDR1 and CDR2 are MDHEN and SYDVKM. This CDR3 comprises 12 residues. Trimming removed 3 bases from V and 8 bases from J, with 10 bases in between. In DNA form, the CDR3 reads TGTGCCAGCAGTTTTGGGCCCCTGGAAGCTTTCTTT. Amino acids: CASSFGPLEAFF. The variable domain in full, completed from reference TRBV28 and TRBJ1-1, reads DVKVTQSSRYLVKRTGEKVFLECVQDMDHENMFWYRQDPGLGLRLIYFSYDVKMKEKGDIPEGYSVSREKKERFSLILESASTNQTSMYLCASSFGPLEAFFGQGTRLTVV.

This clonotype was counted ten times or more. The chain employs TRBV7-8 and TRBJ2-7; D perhaps matches TRBD1 (6 bases). The V end lost 5 bases, the J end lost 1 base, and 9 bases lay between the germline ends. The CDR3 length is 13 residues. Per germline, CDR1 SGHVS and CDR2 FQNEAQ. The CDR3 protein is CASSAGTSYEQYF. CDR3 sequence (DNA): TGTGCCAGCAGCGCCGGGACATCCTACGAGCAGTACTTC.

The chain couples TRBV29-1 to TRBJ2-2; D is uncertain. The V end lost 5 bases, the J end lost 0 bases, and 13 bases lay between the germline ends. This CDR3 is 15 amino acids long. Germline V CDR1 and CDR2: SQVTM, ANQGSEA. The CDR3 region has the DNA TGCAGCGTTATGACGGGCCAATCGAACACCGGGGAGCTGTTTTTT. This encodes CSVMTGQSNTGELFF.

In this sample, this clonotype turned up a few times. This chain uses TRBV20-1 with TRBJ2-2; D possibly uses TRBD1 or TRBD2 (5 bases each). Germline CDR1 is DFQATT and CDR2 is SNEGSKA (reference sequence). The CDR3 is 14 amino acids. Trimming removed 5 bases at V and 5 bases at J, with 15 bases between. DNA for the CDR3: TGCAGTGCTCTCCCCGGGGCTTTAACCGGGGAGCTGTTTTTT. Translation gives CSALPGALTGELFF.

There are many counts of this clonotype. V gene TRBV6-2 or TRBV6-3 combines with J gene TRBJ2-1; TRBD2 matches at 7 bases. J was trimmed by 6 bases and V by 0 bases; bases with no gene match: 11. The CDR3 sequence is 17 residues long. Germline V gene sequence: CDR1 MNHEY, CDR2 SVGEGT. The CDR3 nucleotides are TGTGCCAGCAGTTACTCGCCAGGGTGGTCTAGCGGCAATGAGCAGTTCTTC. Protein sequence: CASSYSPGWSSGNEQFF.

V usage is TRBV11-2 and J usage is TRBJ2-3, with 9 nucleotides matching TRBD2. J gave up 7 bases and V 0 bases, and 8 bases lay outside the gene matches. The germline gives CDR1 SGHAT, CDR2 FQNNGV. CDR3 length: 16 amino acids. The CDR3 here is CASSLDPGTSMNTQYF. The DNA of the CDR3 is TGTGCCAGCAGCTTAGATCCCGGGACTAGCATGAATACGCAGTATTTT.

This clonotype was recorded at least ten times. The chain couples TRBV27 to TRBJ2-2; TRBD2 agrees at 10 bases. The V gene end was trimmed by 2 bases and the J gene end by 6 bases; junction bases not matched to a gene: 6. The CDR3 runs 16 residues. Germline V lookup: CDR1 MNHEY, CDR2 SMNVEV (reference sequence). DNA of the CDR3: TGTGCCAGCAGTTTAGGTCTAGCGGGAGTTGCCGGGGAGCTGTTTTTT. Translation gives CASSLGLAGVAGELFF.

This clonotype was seen a few times. The chain recombines TRBV20-1 with TRBJ2-1; 12 bases align to TRBD2. J gave up 0 bases and V 8 bases, and 11 bases lay outside the gene matches. Germline V CDR1 and CDR2: DFQATT, SNEGSKA (reference sequence). This CDR3 comprises 17 residues. CDR3 DNA: TGCAGTCTGCTGACTAGCGGGAGCGCCGACTCCTACAATGAGCAGTTCTTC. It yields the protein CSLLTSGSADSYNEQFF.

This chain joins TRBV7-9 and TRBJ2-7; the D gene is possibly TRBD2 (6 bases). CDR1 SEHNR and CDR2 FQNEAQ come from the germline V gene (reference sequence). This CDR3 has 15 residues. Trimming pared 5 bases from V and 3 bases from J, leaving 17 bases between. The CDR3 loop reads CASSPPGLQIYEQYF. The CDR3 nucleotides read TGTGCCAGCAGCCCCCCGGGACTCCAAATCTACGAGCAGTACTTC.

V is TRBV20-1 and J is TRBJ1-4, with D possibly TRBD1 on 5 matching bases. Germline CDR1 DFQATT, CDR2 SNEGSKA (reference sequence). The CDR3 spans 15 residues. V shed 4 bases and J shed 6 bases, with 18 bases lying between them. The CDR3 coding sequence is TGCAGTGCTAAGGGGTCGAGGGGAGGAGATGAAAAACTGTTTTTT. This translates into CSAKGSRGGDEKLFF.

The chain joins TRBV7-9 to TRBJ2-7; TRBD2 matches 11 bases. V lost 5 bases to trimming and J lost 0 bases; unmatched junction nucleotides: 6. This CDR3 spans 16 amino acids. Germline CDR1 reads SEHNR; CDR2 reads FQNEAQ (reference sequence). The CDR3 bases are TGTGCCAGCAGCCATCGACTAGCGGGAAGCTCCTACGAGCAGTACTTC. Translating it yields CASSHRLAGSSYEQYF.

V usage is TRBV12-3 or TRBV12-4 and J usage is TRBJ2-1, with no clear D. V shed 10 bases and J shed 0 bases, with 13 bases lying between them. The CDR3 length is 14 residues. The CDR3 coding sequence is TGTGCCACAAGACCCCCGGGCTCCTACAATGAGCAGTTCTTC. Translating gives CATRPPGSYNEQFF.

This clonotype has at least ten counts. This chain connects TRBV5-1 to TRBJ2-7; 13 bases fit TRBD2. V trimming: 4 bases; J trimming: 5 bases; junction bases outside the gene matches: 12. Germline loops: CDR1 SGHRS, CDR2 YFSETQ. This CDR3 comprises 17 residues. The DNA for the CDR3 is TGCGCCAGCAGCAGGAGGACTAGCGGGAGTTCGTCAGACGAGCAGTACTTC. It encodes CASSRRTSGSSSDEQYF.

The table lists this clonotype with many counts. This sequence joins TRBV25-1 and TRBJ2-5, with 7 nucleotides matching TRBD2. J lost 5 bases, V lost 4 bases, and 4 bases had no gene match. The CDR3 contains 13 residues. CDR1 and CDR2 (germline): MGHDK, SYGVNS. CDR3 nucleotides: TGTGCCAGCAGTGGGTGGGGGGGTGAGACCCAGTACTTC. Protein sequence: CASSGWGGETQYF.

This clonotype was observed a handful of times. The gene calls are TRBV5-5 and TRBJ2-5; a weak D match, TRBD2 (6 bases). The germline V gene has CDR1 SGHKS and CDR2 YYEKEE (reference sequence). The germline V and J ends were trimmed by 0 bases and 4 bases, with 16 bases remaining between them. There are 16 residues in the CDR3. CDR3 nucleotide sequence: TGTGCCAGCAGCTTGGATGGGGCGGGAAGGCGAGAGACCCAGTACTTC. Its translation is CASSLDGAGRRETQYF.